The table lists the clone carrying this T cell receptor beta chain with a few counts. Its antigen is unknown. 5'-RACE, quantitative and with molecular barcodes, yielded the TCR beta libraries. TCRdb reprocessed the 5' RACE reads via MiXCR and lists one record per CDR3 protein. The sample has fewer than 750,000 distinct CDR3 sequences; under 20% are singletons. This sample was included in a study of CD8 T cells in ankylosing spondylitis. Findings of the study overall: Significantly higher representation of disease-linked clones was reported for matched ankylosing spondylitis synovial fluid. Eight or nine highly homologous variants made up a TCR beta motif that seemed to typify ankylosing spondylitis blood.

Germline CDR1 SGHDN, CDR2 FVKESK. The CDR3 is 17 residues long. The V end was cut by 4 bases, the J end by 3 bases, with 18 bases between. Material: blood, either unsorted or a sorted T cell fraction (not recorded which). This TCR derives from a male donor with ankylosing spondylitis. V is TRBV14 and J is TRBJ2-2; D possibly corresponds to TRBD1 (6 bases). DNA for the CDR3: TGTGCCAGCAGCCCCCAAGGACGGACAGAACACACCGGGGAGCTGTTTTTT. This gives the protein CASSPQGRTEHTGELFF. Complete variable domain (other parts from reference TRBV14 and TRBJ2-2): EAGVTQFPSHSVIEKGQTVTLRCDPISGHDNLYWYRRVMGKEIKFLLHFVKESKQDESGMPNNRFLAERTGGTYSTLKVQPAELEDSGVYFCASSPQGRTEHTGELFFGEGSRLTVL.